This T cell receptor beta chain appears in the sequencing data of a study of OX40 agonist ivuxolimab in advanced cancers. Notes on the research overall: The costimulatory receptor OX40 (CD134) was targeted by ivuxolimab, a fully human IgG2 agonistic monoclonal antibody. In the dose-escalation cohort, roughly four fifths of patients were male, and the mean age was approximately 60 years, with a range of about 23 to 90. The point of sequencing TCRbeta in the periphery was to test whether ivuxolimab changed TCR sequence diversity and drove clonal T-cell expansion. Patients were allowed to have had prior anti-PD-1, anti-PD-L1 or anti-CTLA-4 therapy, and around two fifths of the dose-escalation patients had been treated with checkpoint inhibitors. The paper describes the monotherapy dose-escalation part (N of about 52 patients) of the phase I trial of ivuxolimab. Intravenous ivuxolimab was administered to patients every 2 weeks at six dose levels: 0.01, 0.1, 0.3, 1.5, 3 and 10 mg/kg. Of the roughly 54 dose-escalation patients, hepatocellular carcinoma was present in about 19, melanoma in roughly 15, renal cell carcinoma in 9 and head and neck cancer in 9. Partial responses occurred in three dose-escalation patients, of whom one had hepatocellular carcinoma and two had cutaneous melanoma. On the study overall, not on this receptor specifically: The antigen specificity of the peripheral T cells that underwent clonal expansion was not determined. Low levels of normalized T-cell clonal expansion were also seen in some patients who did not respond. On average, CD8+ T cells showed more expanded clones than CD4+ T cells after ivuxolimab. In the 0.1-3.0 mg/kg groups, partial responders were among the patients with the lowest normalized peripheral clonal expansion, particularly in CD8+ T cells. Clonal expansion of both CD4+ and CD8+ blood T cells was observed from baseline to week 6 at doses 0.1 to 3.0 mg/kg.

Spanning cysteine to phenylalanine, the CDR3 consists of 15 amino acids. CDR3 DNA only is kept here, 45 bases in frame from base 1. At the junction V is shortened by 0 bases and J by 7 bases, with 15 bases in between. The germline V gene specifies MNHEY as CDR1 and SVGAGI as CDR2. For sequencing of the TCRbeta CDR3 region, genomic DNA was extracted from the sorted cells. TCRbeta CDR3 regions were sequenced using the immunoSEQ Assay. Entries here come from immuneACCESS through TCRdb and include only in-frame sequences with V and J called. Some clones fail to appear in such tables; in the studies checked, an unresolved V gene covers under half of the shortfall, and the cause of the remainder is unknown. Present in this sample are about 79,000 clones, 81% of which were seen just once. 4.6% of the sample goes to the ten largest clones. Comments on this clone: No cognate antigen has been identified for it. Base quality data are lacking; no much larger clone is found one base away.

Patients with a history of autoimmune disease or receiving systemic immunosuppression were excluded from the trial. In every dose cohort, peripheral blood was drawn for TCR sequencing at baseline, cycle 4 day 1, and cycle 7 day 1. Samples were obtained from an open-label, multicenter, first-in-human phase I dose-escalation trial of ivuxolimab. Adults with locally advanced or metastatic head and neck squamous cell, hepatocellular, melanoma or renal cell carcinoma were enrolled in the trial. Before TCR sequencing, CD4+ and CD8+ T cells were separately sorted from peripheral blood. The V and J segments used are TRBV6-5 and TRBJ1-1; the D gene is perhaps TRBD1, on 6 matching bases. This TCR was sampled from an adult with an advanced solid tumor such as melanoma, head and neck, liver or kidney cancer. Sample: CD4+ or CD8+ T cells sorted from blood, taken in a trial of the OX40 agonist ivuxolimab. The CDR3 has the sequence CASSYSSGGGLEAFF. The nucleotide sequence is TGTGCCAGCAGTTACTCATCTGGGGGGGGGCTTGAAGCTTTCTTT.